This T cell receptor beta chain comes out of a study of cytomegalovirus exposure and HLA in healthy donors. Study-level background: In a previous analysis, 110 million or so unique TCR beta sequences were found from about 190 million T cells.

The PCR ran on 60 Vbeta and 13 Jbeta primers. As originally analysed: In a later analysis, around 10 million of approximately 80 million unique beta chains occurred in at least two donors. Libraries were prepared by immunoSEQ multiplex PCR; TCRdb keeps only in-frame clonotypes and omits some of them. V and J calls plus clone size are reproduced from that table; the DNA served to infer D and trimming. The sample has about 200,000 clones, approximately 78% seen once. After removal of 1 base from V and 1 base from J, the junction contained 10 bases not matched to a gene. Germline assignment: CDR1 MDHEN and CDR2 SYDVKM. This CDR3 contains 20 residues. Whole-study findings and limits: In vitro assays verified that a few CMV-associated chains recognized CMV antigens specifically.

In the case of this clone: Its target is not known.

This sequence was found in a woman aged 50 to 60 in good health and CMV-seropositive. Specimen: PBMCs. The chain has TRBV28 and TRBJ2-6; 10 bases fit TRBD2. The CDR3 here is CASSLYDTSGIGSGANVLTF. CDR3 coding DNA: TGTGCCAGCAGTTTATACGATACTAGCGGGATTGGGTCTGGGGCCAACGTCCTGACTTTC.